Below are 9 T cell receptor beta chains sequenced from a single sample in a study of cytomegalovirus exposure and HLA in healthy donors. The PCR employed 60 Vbeta primers together with 13 Jbeta primers. The table came from immunoSEQ multiplex PCR; TCRdb's copy has only in-frame clones and leaves some out. The sample lists 90,000 to 140,000 clones; roughly three quarters were seen once. Sequencing was carried out using PBMCs. The source of these receptors is a man in his forties or fifties in good health and CMV-seronegative.

The chain combines TRBV6-5 with TRBJ2-2; D might be TRBD1 (5 bases). Germline V gene lookup returns CDR1 MNHEY and CDR2 SVGAGI. V was shortened by 7 bases and J by 5 bases, with 11 bases between the two germline ends. The CDR3 has 13 amino acids. The CDR3 spells CASKQGGTGELFF. CDR3 bases: TGTGCCAGCAAGCAGGGTGGTACCGGGGAGCTGTTTTTT.

This chain links TRBV18 with TRBJ2-7, with D uncertain. V lost 2 bases and J lost 0, with 11 bases in between. Germline CDR1 is KGHSH and CDR2 is LQKENI. The CDR3 has 15 amino acids. DNA of the CDR3: TGTGCCAGCTCACCAGTGGCGGTAGCCTCCTACGAGCAGTACTTC. Residues: CASSPVAVASYEQYF.

The chain uses TRBV27 and TRBJ1-1, with D possibly being TRBD1 (6 bases). The germline V gene has CDR1 MNHEY and CDR2 SMNVEV (reference sequence). The CDR3 is 14 residues long. Trimming took off 4 bases at V and 1 base at J, with 10 bases between the two ends. The CDR3 nucleotides read TGTGCCAGCAGTTCAGGGACACCGAACACTGAAGCTTTCTTT. This gives the protein CASSSGTPNTEAFF.

The rearrangement links TRBV5-1 to TRBJ2-2; no definite D call. The germline V gene encodes CDR1 SGHRS and CDR2 YFSETQ. This CDR3 is 15 amino acids long. The V end was cut by 1 base, the J end by 2 bases, with 9 bases between. CDR3 sequence reads: CASSLRSPNTGELFF. The CDR3 coding sequence is TGCGCCAGCAGCTTGCGGTCCCCTAACACCGGGGAGCTGTTTTTT.

The rearrangement uses TRBV27 and TRBJ2-2; D not resolved. The length of the CDR3 is 14 residues. Trimming removed 2 bases at V and 1 base at J, with 5 bases between. CDR1 and CDR2 (germline): MNHEY, SMNVEV (reference sequence). The CDR3 loop reads CASSLNGNTGELFF. As DNA, the CDR3 is TGTGCCAGCAGTTTAAACGGGAACACCGGGGAGCTGTTTTTT.

This clone was found once. The chain uses TRBV11-2 and TRBJ1-2; perhaps TRBD1 as D (6 bases). This CDR3 region has 15 residues. V was trimmed by 5 bases and J by 4 bases, leaving 17 bases between them. CDR1 and CDR2 from the germline V gene are SGHAT and FQNNGV. The CDR3 DNA reads as TGTGCCAGCAGCAATTACAGGGTAGTCACCTATGGCTACACCTTC. This translates into CASSNYRVVTYGYTF.

There are a few counts of this clone. The J gene is TRBJ2-5, the V gene TRBV5-8; possibly TRBD2 for D (6 bases). Germline lookup yields CDR1 SGHTS and CDR2 YDEGEE. The CDR3 is made up of 15 amino acids. Trimming left V 0 bases short and J 5 bases short, with 14 bases between. CDR3 DNA sequence: TGTGCCAGCAGCTTGGCCGTAGGGGAGGAGGAGACCCAGTACTTC. It specifies CASSLAVGEEETQYF.

CDR3: CASSQDGEAGNYGYTF. In DNA form, the CDR3 reads TGTGCCAGCAGCCAAGATGGGGAAGCGGGGAACTATGGCTACACCTTC. The J gene is TRBJ1-2, the V gene TRBV4-2; no clear D gene. With 0 bases removed from V and 2 bases from J, the gap between germline ends came to 13 bases. The CDR3 loop spans 16 amino acids. CDR1 is LGHNA, CDR2 YNFKEQ, per germline.

The chain combines TRBV30 with TRBJ2-2; D is unresolved. From germline, CDR1 is GTSNPN and CDR2 SVGIG (reference sequence). The germline V and J ends were trimmed by 1 base and 4 bases, with 4 bases remaining between them. This CDR3 has 12 amino acids. CDR3 region: CAWSGVTGELFF. The DNA of the CDR3 is TGTGCCTGGAGTGGAGTCACCGGGGAGCTGTTTTTT.